Listed below are T cell receptor beta chains from one sample, sequenced in a study of cytomegalovirus exposure and HLA in healthy donors. Only in-frame clones appear in the TCRdb table, and some are missing; sequencing was by immunoSEQ multiplex PCR. The profile shows approximately 22,000 clones, about 78% of them singletons. The sequencing input was PBMCs. The receptors were sampled from a man between 60 and 75 years old in good health and CMV-seronegative. Both conserved end residues are part of each CDR3. A D gene is named only where the DNA matches it firmly. Not every row has a clone size; where given, it reads once, few, many or a size class.

TRBV5-1	-	-	TRBJ2-3	TGCGCCAGCAGCTTGGAACTAGACACAGATACGCAGTATTTT	CASSLELDTDTQYF
TRBV5-8	TRBD2	-	TRBJ2-1	TGTGCCAGCAGCCGTAGCGGGAGTAGGGGTGAGCAGTTCTTC	CASSRSGSRGEQFF
TRBV11-3	TRBD1	-	TRBJ2-1	TGTGCCAGCAGCTCAGGACAGGGAAGGAATGAGCAGTTCTTC	CASSSGQGRNEQFF
TRBV7-8	TRBD1	-	TRBJ2-7	TGTGCCAGCAGCACCCCTTCCGACAGGGACGGGTGGCTACAGTACTTC	CASSTPSDRDGWLQYF
TRBV5-1	TRBD2	-	TRBJ2-3	TGCGCCAGCAGCTTGTCTGGCGGGAGGGGGGGAGATACGCAGTATTTT	CASSLSGGRGGDTQYF
TRBV6-4	-	-	TRBJ2-2	TGTGCCAGCAGGGCAGGGGTCGGCACCGGGGAGCTGTTTTTT	CASRAGVGTGELFF
TRBV7-6	-	-	TRBJ2-7	TGTGCCAGCAGCCAGTACAGGGACGAGCAGTACTTC	CASSQYRDEQYF
TRBV27	TRBD1	-	TRBJ1-4	TGTGCCAGTCAGGACAGGGGAACTAATGAAAAACTGTTTTTT	CASQDRGTNEKLFF
TRBV7-9	TRBD2	-	TRBJ2-1	TGTGCCAGCAGCTTATTCAGGACTAGCGTAGCCAGCTCCTACAATGAGCAGTTCTTC	CASSLFRTSVASSYNEQFF
TRBV5-1	-	few	TRBJ1-3	TGCGCCAGCAGCTCCGGCCTGGCGGGCTCGGGAAACACCATATATTTT	CASSSGLAGSGNTIYF
TRBV7-2	TRBD1	-	TRBJ1-4	TGTGCCAGCAGCTATCACAGGGGGGGTAATGAAAAACTGTTTTTT	CASSYHRGGNEKLFF
TRBV4-1	TRBD1	few	TRBJ2-6	TGCGCCAGCAGCCAAAGGAGGTTCTGGGACAGGGGGTCTGGGGCCAACGTCCTGACTTTC	CASSQRRFWDRGSGANVLTF
TRBV30	TRBD1	-	TRBJ2-2	TGTGCCTGGGTGCAGGGGGTAAGCACCGGGGAGCTGTTTTTT	CAWVQGVSTGELFF
TRBV11-2	-	-	TRBJ2-7	TGTGCCAGCAGCTTAGGGACGGCAGGGGTTATCTACGAGCAGTACTTC	CASSLGTAGVIYEQYF
TRBV30	-	few	TRBJ2-2	TGTGCCTGGAGTGTACCAGGGTTTGGATCGTATGTTGGCACCGGGGAGCTGTTTTTT	CAWSVPGFGSYVGTGELFF
TRBV30	-	-	TRBJ2-3	TGTGCCTGGAGTGTATTCAGGGCCCTAGATACGCAGTATTTT	CAWSVFRALDTQYF
TRBV7-6	TRBD2	-	TRBJ2-1	TGTGCCAGCAGCTTACTAGCGGGGGTATTCTCGAGCTCCTACAATGAGCAGTTCTTC	CASSLLAGVFSSSYNEQFF
TRBV5-6	TRBD1	-	TRBJ1-1	TGTGCCAGCAGCTGGGGACAGGGGGACACTGAAGCTTTCTTT	CASSWGQGDTEAFF
TRBV6-6	-	-	TRBJ2-5	TGTGCCAGCAGTCCGAGAAACGACAGGACGTACTTC	CASSPRNDRTYF
TRBV11-2	-	few	TRBJ1-4	TGTGCCAGCAGCTTAAGGGGCCTTGGAACTGAAAAACTGTTTTTT	CASSLRGLGTEKLFF
TRBV2	-	-	TRBJ1-1	TGTGCCAGCAGCTTGGACAGGAACACTGAAGCTTTCTTT	CASSLDRNTEAFF
TRBV6-5	TRBD1	-	TRBJ1-2	TGTGCCAGCAGTTACCTAAGGACAGGGGACTATGGCTACACCTTC	CASSYLRTGDYGYTF
TRBV7-9	TRBD2	-	TRBJ2-1	TGTTCCAGCACCGCCCATTTGGGGACTAGATGGAAGTCGAATGAGCAGTTCTTC	CSSTAHLGTRWKSNEQFF